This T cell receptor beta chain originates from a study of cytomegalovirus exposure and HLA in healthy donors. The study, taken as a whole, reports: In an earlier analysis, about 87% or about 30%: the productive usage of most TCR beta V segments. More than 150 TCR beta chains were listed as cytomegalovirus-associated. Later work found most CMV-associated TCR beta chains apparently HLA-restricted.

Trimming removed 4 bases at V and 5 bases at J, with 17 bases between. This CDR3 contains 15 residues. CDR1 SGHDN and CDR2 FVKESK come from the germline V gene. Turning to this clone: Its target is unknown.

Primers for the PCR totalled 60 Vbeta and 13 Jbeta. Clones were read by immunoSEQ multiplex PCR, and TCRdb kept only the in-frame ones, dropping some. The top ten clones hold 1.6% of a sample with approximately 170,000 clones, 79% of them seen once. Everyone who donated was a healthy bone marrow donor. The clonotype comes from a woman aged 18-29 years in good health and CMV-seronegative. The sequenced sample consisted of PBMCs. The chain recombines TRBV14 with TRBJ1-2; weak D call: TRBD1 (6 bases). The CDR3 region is CASSPGGQRGYGYTF. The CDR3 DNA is TGTGCCAGCAGCCCAGGCGGACAGAGAGGATATGGCTACACCTTC.